The rows below give T cell receptor beta chains drawn from one sample of a study of blood T cell repertoires in COVID-19. TCRdb's copy holds only in-frame clones and misses some; the assay was immunoSEQ multiplex PCR. The sample holds around 390,000 clones, around nine tenths seen once. The sequencing sample was made of PBMCs or T cells enriched from blood (not recorded which). All receptors come from a woman in her forties or fifties who had recovered from COVID-19. CDR3s include the opening cysteine and the closing phenylalanine or tryptophan. A D gene is named only where the DNA matches it firmly. Clone size is stated in some rows and not others, as once, few, many or a class when expanded.

CDR3 length: 13
clone size: NA
V gene: TRBV27
J gene: TRBJ2-1
D gene: NA
CDR3 DNA: TGTGCCAGCAGGGTTCCTAGCTACAATGAGCAGTTCTTC
CDR3 protein: CASRVPSYNEQFF

CDR3 length: 15
clone size: few
V gene: TRBV19
J gene: TRBJ1-2
D gene: TRBD1
CDR3 DNA: TGTGCCAGTGTAAATCTTGGACAGGGGGCGTTCGGCTACACCTTC
CDR3 protein: CASVNLGQGAFGYTF

CDR3 length: 17
clone size: once
V gene: TRBV7-9
J gene: TRBJ1-1
D gene: NA
CDR3 DNA: TGTGCCAGCAGCAGCGGGATGGCGGGGTGGAAAAACACTGAAGCTTTCTTT
CDR3 protein: CASSSGMAGWKNTEAFF

CDR3 length: 16
clone size: NA
V gene: TRBV9
J gene: TRBJ1-5
D gene: TRBD1
CDR3 DNA: TGTGCCAGCAGCCCCGGTGGACAGGGTGGCAATCAGCCCCAGCATTTT
CDR3 protein: CASSPGGQGGNQPQHF

CDR3 length: 12
clone size: NA
V gene: TRBV28
J gene: TRBJ2-4
D gene: TRBD1
CDR3 DNA: TGTGCCAGCACTATGGAGGACAGGGTACTGTACTTC
CDR3 protein: CASTMEDRVLYF

CDR3 length: 12
clone size: NA
V gene: TRBV27
J gene: TRBJ1-1
D gene: NA
CDR3 DNA: TGTGCCAGCAGACAGGGGAACACTGAAGCTTTCTTT
CDR3 protein: CASRQGNTEAFF

CDR3 length: 15
clone size: once
V gene: TRBV5-4
J gene: TRBJ2-2
D gene: TRBD1
CDR3 DNA: TGTGCCAGCAGCTTGGACAGGGGGCCCTCCGGGGAGCTGTTTTTT
CDR3 protein: CASSLDRGPSGELFF

CDR3 length: 13
clone size: NA
V gene: TRBV2
J gene: TRBJ1-4
D gene: TRBD1
CDR3 DNA: TGTGCCAGCAGTGAAGACAGGGGAGGAAAACTGTTTTTT
CDR3 protein: CASSEDRGGKLFF

CDR3 length: 14
clone size: NA
V gene: TRBV4-3
J gene: TRBJ1-6
D gene: NA
CDR3 DNA: TGCGCCAGCAGCCAAGATGATCCAGATTCACCCCTCCACTTT
CDR3 protein: CASSQDDPDSPLHF

CDR3 length: 15
clone size: NA
V gene: TRBV5-4
J gene: TRBJ2-5
D gene: TRBD2
CDR3 DNA: TGTGCCAGCAGCTTTCCGGGAGGGTACCAAGAGACCCAGTACTTC
CDR3 protein: CASSFPGGYQETQYF

CDR3 length: 17
clone size: NA
V gene: TRBV5-6
J gene: TRBJ2-2
D gene: TRBD1
CDR3 DNA: TGTGCCAGCAGCTTGGAGCGGGACAGGGGAATCACCGGGGAGCTGTTTTTT
CDR3 protein: CASSLERDRGITGELFF

CDR3 length: 13
clone size: NA
V gene: TRBV29-1
J gene: TRBJ1-1
D gene: NA
CDR3 DNA: TGCAGCGTTGAAGATGGCAAAAACACTGAAGCTTTCTTT
CDR3 protein: CSVEDGKNTEAFF

CDR3 length: 14
clone size: NA
V gene: TRBV28
J gene: TRBJ1-5
D gene: NA
CDR3 DNA: TGTGCCAGCAGTTTAACGGGTAGCAATCAGCCCCAGCATTTT
CDR3 protein: CASSLTGSNQPQHF

CDR3 length: 13
clone size: NA
V gene: TRBV10-3
J gene: TRBJ2-1
D gene: TRBD2
CDR3 DNA: TGTGCCATCGGACTAGCGGAAGACAATGAGCAGTTCTTC
CDR3 protein: CAIGLAEDNEQFF

CDR3 length: 16
clone size: NA
V gene: TRBV30
J gene: TRBJ1-1
D gene: NA
CDR3 DNA: TGTGCCTGGAGTGTCGAATCCGTTACGGGTAACACTGAAGCTTTCTTT
CDR3 protein: CAWSVESVTGNTEAFF

CDR3 length: 13
clone size: NA
V gene: TRBV27
J gene: TRBJ2-7
D gene: NA
CDR3 DNA: TGTGCCAGCAGACGGTCGTCAGGGTACGAGCAGTACTTC
CDR3 protein: CASRRSSGYEQYF

CDR3 length: 15
clone size: NA
V gene: TRBV28
J gene: TRBJ2-7
D gene: TRBD1
CDR3 DNA: TGTGCCAGCAGTCGACCCAGGGACAGCCTTTACGAGCAGTACTTC
CDR3 protein: CASSRPRDSLYEQYF

CDR3 length: 16
clone size: NA
V gene: TRBV5-4
J gene: TRBJ2-1
D gene: TRBD1
CDR3 DNA: TGTGCCAGCAGCTTGGAAGGGGGCTTCGCCTACAATGAGCAGTTCTTC
CDR3 protein: CASSLEGGFAYNEQFF

CDR3 length: 16
clone size: NA
V gene: TRBV30
J gene: TRBJ2-2
D gene: NA
CDR3 DNA: TGTGCCTGGAGCACCCGTGGGGGACTGAACACCGGGGAGCTGTTTTTT
CDR3 protein: CAWSTRGGLNTGELFF

CDR3 length: 16
clone size: NA
V gene: TRBV2
J gene: TRBJ1-4
D gene: NA
CDR3 DNA: TGTGCCAGCAGTGAAGCGGGCCTTGCAACTAATGAAAAACTGTTTTTT
CDR3 protein: CASSEAGLATNEKLFF

CDR3 length: 17
clone size: NA
V gene: TRBV7-8
J gene: TRBJ1-5
D gene: NA
CDR3 DNA: TGTGCCAGCAGCTTAGTGGACAGTACATATAGCAATCAGCCCCAGCATTTT
CDR3 protein: CASSLVDSTYSNQPQHF

CDR3 length: 13
clone size: once
V gene: TRBV7-9
J gene: TRBJ1-2
D gene: NA
CDR3 DNA: TGTGCCAGCAGCGGTACAGGGTCCGAGGGCTACACCTTC
CDR3 protein: CASSGTGSEGYTF

CDR3 length: 14
clone size: NA
V gene: TRBV15
J gene: TRBJ2-5
D gene: TRBD2
CDR3 DNA: TGTGCCACCTCCCCGGCGGGGGGCAAAGAGACCCAGTACTTC
CDR3 protein: CATSPAGGKETQYF

CDR3 length: 16
clone size: once
V gene: TRBV3-1/TRBV3-2
J gene: TRBJ1-2
D gene: NA
CDR3 DNA: TGTGCCAGCAGCCAAGACGTCGGGACAATCACTTATGGCTACACCTTC
CDR3 protein: CASSQDVGTITYGYTF

CDR3 length: 15
clone size: NA
V gene: TRBV19
J gene: TRBJ2-1
D gene: TRBD2
CDR3 DNA: TGTGCCAGTGCCCGGGGGGATCTTAACTCAAATGAGCAGTTCTTC
CDR3 protein: CASARGDLNSNEQFF

CDR3 length: 16
clone size: once
V gene: TRBV6-2/TRBV6-3
J gene: TRBJ2-4
D gene: NA
CDR3 DNA: TGTGCCAGCAGTTATGGGGCGGAACTAGCCAAAAACATTCAGTACTTC
CDR3 protein: CASSYGAELAKNIQYF

CDR3 length: 15
clone size: NA
V gene: TRBV19
J gene: TRBJ1-2
D gene: NA
CDR3 DNA: TGTGCCAGTAGTGCGGGGGACGCGTCGGACTATGGCTACACCTTC
CDR3 protein: CASSAGDASDYGYTF

CDR3 length: 11
clone size: once
V gene: TRBV24-1
J gene: TRBJ2-1
D gene: NA
CDR3 DNA: TGTGCCACCAGTAAGACAGGTGAGCAGTTCTTC
CDR3 protein: CATSKTGEQFF

CDR3 length: 12
clone size: NA
V gene: TRBV6-5
J gene: TRBJ1-2
D gene: TRBD1
CDR3 DNA: TGTGCCAGCAGTCCGGGACAGAGTGGCTACACCTTC
CDR3 protein: CASSPGQSGYTF

CDR3 length: 16
clone size: NA
V gene: TRBV18
J gene: TRBJ1-2
D gene: NA
CDR3 DNA: TGTGCCAGCTCACCCCGAGGGGACTCTGGTAACTATGGCTACACCTTC
CDR3 protein: CASSPRGDSGNYGYTF

CDR3 length: 16
clone size: NA
V gene: TRBV5-1
J gene: TRBJ2-5
D gene: NA
CDR3 DNA: TGCGCCAGCAGCTTGGATTCCGGACTACTCCAAGAGACCCAGTACTTC
CDR3 protein: CASSLDSGLLQETQYF

CDR3 length: 15
clone size: NA
V gene: TRBV4-2
J gene: TRBJ2-7
D gene: NA
CDR3 DNA: TGTGCCAGCAGCCAAGATCCTGGGAGCTCCTACGAGCAGTACTTC
CDR3 protein: CASSQDPGSSYEQYF

CDR3 length: 12
clone size: once
V gene: TRBV7-9
J gene: TRBJ1-1
D gene: TRBD1
CDR3 DNA: TGTGCCAGTTCGTCGACAGGGTCTGAAGCTTTCTTT
CDR3 protein: CASSSTGSEAFF

CDR3 length: 11
clone size: NA
V gene: TRBV12-3/TRBV12-4
J gene: TRBJ1-2
D gene: NA
CDR3 DNA: TGTGCCAGCAGTTCCCGGACAGGCTACACCTTC
CDR3 protein: CASSSRTGYTF

CDR3 length: 15
clone size: NA
V gene: TRBV5-6
J gene: TRBJ1-1
D gene: NA
CDR3 DNA: TGTGCCAGCAGCTTGGGTGACAGACGAAACACTGAAGCTTTCTTT
CDR3 protein: CASSLGDRRNTEAFF